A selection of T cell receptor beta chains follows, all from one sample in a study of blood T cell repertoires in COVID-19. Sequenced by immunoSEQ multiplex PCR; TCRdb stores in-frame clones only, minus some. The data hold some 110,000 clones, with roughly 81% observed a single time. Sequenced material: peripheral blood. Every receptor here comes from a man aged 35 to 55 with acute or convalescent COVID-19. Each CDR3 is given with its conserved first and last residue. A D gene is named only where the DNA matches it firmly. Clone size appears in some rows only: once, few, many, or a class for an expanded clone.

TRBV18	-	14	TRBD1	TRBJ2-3	CASSPLDRGDTQYF	TGTGCCAGCTCACCACTTGACAGGGGAGATACGCAGTATTTT
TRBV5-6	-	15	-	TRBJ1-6	CASSLGPGGNSPLHF	TGTGCCAGCAGCTTGGGACCGGGGGGTAATTCACCCCTCCACTTT
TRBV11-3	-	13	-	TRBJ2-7	CASSFRGGYEQYF	TGTGCCAGCAGCTTCAGAGGAGGGTACGAGCAGTACTTC
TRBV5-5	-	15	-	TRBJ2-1	CASSSTSAFYNEQFF	TGTGCCAGCAGCTCGACTAGTGCTTTTTACAATGAGCAGTTCTTC
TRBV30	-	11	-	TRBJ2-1	CAWGPGNEQFF	TGTGCCTGGGGCCCGGGGAATGAGCAGTTCTTC
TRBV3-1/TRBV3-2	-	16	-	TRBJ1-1	CASSQEGGEPNTEAFF	TGTGCCAGCAGCCAAGAGGGTGGAGAGCCAAACACTGAAGCTTTCTTT
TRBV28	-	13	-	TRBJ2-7	CASSLQTGYEQYF	TGTGCCAGCAGTTTACAGACGGGCTACGAGCAGTACTTC
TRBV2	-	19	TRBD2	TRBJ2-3	CASSGTLLAGGASTDTQYF	TGTGCCAGCAGTGGCACCCTTCTAGCGGGGGGGGCTAGCACAGATACGCAGTATTTT
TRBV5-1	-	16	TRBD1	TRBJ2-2	CASSLGSGTATGELFF	TGCGCCAGCAGCTTGGGCTCCGGGACAGCCACCGGGGAGCTGTTTTTT
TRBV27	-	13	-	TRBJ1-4	CATREATNEKLFF	TGTGCCACCCGAGAGGCAACTAATGAAAAACTGTTTTTT
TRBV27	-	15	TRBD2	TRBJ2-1	CASRKAGVSYNEQFF	TGTGCCAGCAGAAAAGCGGGGGTCTCCTACAATGAGCAGTTCTTC
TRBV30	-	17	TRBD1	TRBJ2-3	CAWSPLSGQGFTDTQYF	TGTGCCTGGTCTCCGCTTTCAGGACAGGGGTTCACAGATACGCAGTATTTT
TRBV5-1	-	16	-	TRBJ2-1	CASSLEGGVVSNEQFF	TGCGCCAGCAGCTTGGAAGGGGGGGTCGTGAGTAATGAGCAGTTCTTC
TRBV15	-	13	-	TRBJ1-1	CATRKTANTEAFF	TGTGCCACCAGAAAGACAGCCAACACTGAAGCTTTCTTT
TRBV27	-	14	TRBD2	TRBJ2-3	CASSYLAGPGTQYF	TGTGCCAGCAGTTACCTAGCGGGGCCGGGTACGCAGTATTTT
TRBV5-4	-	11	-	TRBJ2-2	CASSSSGELFF	TGTGCCAGCAGCTCGTCCGGGGAGCTGTTTTTT
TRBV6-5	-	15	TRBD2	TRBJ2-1	CASSYGSGRWVKQFF	TGTGCCAGCAGTTATGGTAGCGGGAGATGGGTAAAACAGTTCTTC
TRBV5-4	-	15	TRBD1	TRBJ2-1	CASSPRDRVQNEQFF	TGTGCCAGCAGCCCCCGGGACAGGGTCCAAAATGAGCAGTTCTTC
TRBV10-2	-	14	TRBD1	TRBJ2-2	CAIQTGANTGELFF	TGCGCCATACAGACAGGGGCGAACACCGGGGAGCTGTTTTTT
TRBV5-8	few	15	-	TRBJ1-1	CASSQALSVNTEAFF	TGTGCCAGCAGCCAGGCCCTTTCGGTTAACACTGAAGCTTTCTTT
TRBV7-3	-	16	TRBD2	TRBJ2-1	CASSLIAGTSGNEQFF	TGTGCCAGCAGCTTAATAGCCGGGACTAGCGGCAATGAGCAGTTCTTC
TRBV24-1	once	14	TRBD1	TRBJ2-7	CATSDSRTGREQYF	TGTGCCACCAGTGATTCTAGGACAGGCCGCGAGCAGTACTTC
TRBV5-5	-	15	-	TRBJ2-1	CASSLVDSRRNEQFF	TGTGCCAGCAGCTTGGTGGACTCCCGCAGGAATGAGCAGTTCTTC
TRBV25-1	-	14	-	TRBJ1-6	CASSSRAGNSPLHF	TGTGCCAGCAGTAGCAGGGCGGGAAATTCACCCCTCCACTTT
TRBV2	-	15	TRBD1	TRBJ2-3	CASSDRGRVTDTQYF	TGTGCCAGCAGTGACAGGGGGCGGGTCACAGATACGCAGTATTTT
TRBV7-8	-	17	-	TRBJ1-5	CASSPGRRGISNQPQHF	TGTGCCAGCAGCCCGGGCAGGCGGGGTATTAGCAATCAGCCCCAGCATTTT
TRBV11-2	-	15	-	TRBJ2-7	CASSSGAGTRYEQYF	TGTGCCAGCAGCTCCGGGGCGGGAACCCGCTACGAGCAGTACTTC